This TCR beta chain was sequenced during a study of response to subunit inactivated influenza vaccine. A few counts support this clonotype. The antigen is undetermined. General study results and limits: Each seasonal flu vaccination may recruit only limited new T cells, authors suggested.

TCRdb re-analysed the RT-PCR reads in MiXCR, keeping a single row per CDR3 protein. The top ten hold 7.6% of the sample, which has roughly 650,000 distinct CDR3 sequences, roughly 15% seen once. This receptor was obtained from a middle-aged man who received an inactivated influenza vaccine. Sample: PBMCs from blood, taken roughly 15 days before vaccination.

The CDR3 DNA reads TGCAGTGCTACAGCGGGAGGAGGGGAGACCCAGTACTTC. This gives the protein CSATAGGGETQYF. The genes are TRBV20-1 and TRBJ2-5; the match to TRBD2 covers 9 bases. CDR1 is DFQATT, CDR2 SNEGSKA, per germline (reference sequence). The CDR3 is 13 residues long. The junction had 5 bases not matched to a gene; V was cut back by 4 bases and J by 5 bases.